Given below is one T cell receptor (beta chain) in context. The antigen remains undetermined. These data belong to a study of cytomegalovirus exposure and HLA in healthy donors. V dropped 6 bases and J dropped 2 bases, with 17 bases sitting between them. CDR3 length: 16 amino acids. In germline, CDR1 is MNHNY, CDR2 SVGAGI (reference sequence). While the first cohort had about 610 subjects, the donors belonged to the separate validation cohort of roughly 130 subjects. Regarding the study as a whole: In vitro work confirmed that a few CMV-associated chains recognize CMV antigens. Associated with cytomegalovirus, according to the listing, were 150 to 200 TCR beta chains. Later, an analysis found that TCR clusters from the first cohort tended to co-occur in the roughly 110 validation repertoires.

Profiled with immunoSEQ multiplex PCR; TCRdb holds only in-frame clones, not every one. The sample includes 260,000 or so clones, 80% to 90% seen only once; the top ten take approximately 2.5%. The rearrangement joins TRBV6-6 to TRBJ1-5; perhaps TRBD1 as D (6 bases). The sequence was collected from a man younger than 35 in good health and CMV-seronegative. Specimen: PBMCs. The CDR3, as DNA: TGTGCCAGCAGCCGACTACCGCGGACAGGCAATCAGCCCCAGCATTTT. This translates into CASSRLPRTGNQPQHF.